This paragraph reports one T cell receptor beta chain. TCRdb keeps only in-frame clones here, not all; method: immunoSEQ multiplex PCR. Seen here are a few hundred thousand clones, about 90% observed once, and the top ten hold over 2%. Germline assignment: CDR1 LGHNA and CDR2 YNFKEQ. CDR3 length equals 16 residues. J lost 7 bases, V lost 1 base, and 6 bases had no gene match. This sample was taken from a study of blood T cell repertoires in COVID-19. Whole-study context: The origin of the acute and convalescent COVID-19 samples was the United States, Italy and Spain.

This TCR came from a woman between 45 and 65 years old with acute or convalescent COVID-19. The gene calls are TRBV4-2 and TRBJ2-3; TRBD2 matches 12 bases. The sample comprised peripheral blood. In DNA, the CDR3 is TGTGCCAGCAGCCAAGGGACTAGCGGGACTCGTAATACGCAGTATTTT. Translated, it gives CASSQGTSGTRNTQYF.